These 20 T cell receptor beta chains were all obtained from the same sample, sequenced in a study of control samples from healthy donors and cancer patients. Clones were read by immunoSEQ multiplex PCR, and TCRdb kept only the in-frame ones, dropping some. This table holds about 130,000 clones, less than 95% found once. Source material: blood. These receptors were collected from a young man in good health.

The J gene is TRBJ1-5, the V gene TRBV27; maybe TRBD1 (6 bases). Germline CDR1 MNHEY, CDR2 SMNVEV (reference sequence). The CDR3 runs to 17 residues. Trimming pared 2 bases from V and 4 bases from J, leaving 18 bases between. CDR3 amino acids: CASSLNGGGLGNQPQHF. The CDR3 DNA is TGTGCCAGCAGTTTAAATGGGGGGGGCTTAGGTAATCAGCCCCAGCATTTT.

The chain couples TRBV5-1 to TRBJ1-6; TRBD1 agrees at 7 bases. With 2 bases clipped from V and 2 bases from J, the junction kept 1 base outside the gene matches. CDR3 size: 15 residues. Germline CDR1 is SGHRS and CDR2 is YFSETQ. CDR3 in amino acids: CASSLGGPYNSPLHF. The CDR3 DNA reads TGCGCCAGCAGCTTAGGGGGCCCCTATAATTCACCCCTCCACTTT.

This clone was counted once. V and J are TRBV6-2 or TRBV6-3 and TRBJ2-2; no definite D call. This CDR3 has 14 residues. Germline lookup yields CDR1 MNHEY and CDR2 SVGEGT. Trimming pared 1 base from V and 2 bases from J, leaving 5 bases between. The CDR3 region is CASSYFPNTGELFF. In DNA form, the CDR3 reads TGTGCCAGCAGTTACTTCCCCAACACCGGGGAGCTGTTTTTT.

The chain carries TRBV4-3 and TRBJ2-1; no clear D. Trimming left V 0 bases short and J 4 bases short, with 13 bases between. The germline CDR1 and CDR2 sequences are LGHNA and YSLEER. The length of the CDR3 is 16 residues. The CDR3 DNA is TGCGCCAGCAGCCAAGATCGGCTAGGGTATTACAATGAGCAGTTCTTC. Translation gives CASSQDRLGYYNEQFF.

The chain carries TRBV25-1 and TRBJ1-2; TRBD1 matches 9 bases. The CDR3 is made up of 17 amino acids. Germline lookup yields CDR1 MGHDK and CDR2 SYGVNS. V trimming: 1 base; J trimming: 4 bases; junction bases outside the gene matches: 10. CDR3 region: CASSEWDNRDRAYGYTF. The DNA of the CDR3 is TGTGCCAGCAGTGAATGGGATAACCGGGACAGGGCCTATGGCTACACCTTC.

Only one count was recorded for this clone. The rearrangement links TRBV14 to TRBJ1-1, with D uncertain. V lost 3 bases, J lost 0 bases, and 11 bases lay in between. This CDR3 contains 15 residues. CDR1 is SGHDN and CDR2 is FVKESK in the germline V gene. CDR3 residues: CASSHVRTVNTEAFF. The DNA of the CDR3 is TGTGCCAGCAGCCACGTGCGGACGGTGAACACTGAAGCTTTCTTT.

V and J are TRBV19 and TRBJ1-2; possible D gene TRBD1, 5 bases. Germline V gene sequence: CDR1 LNHDA, CDR2 SQIVND (reference sequence). This CDR3 contains 14 residues. Trimming stripped 6 bases from V and 2 bases from J, with 13 bases between. CDR3 loop: CASRPGPTNYGYTF. CDR3 coding DNA: TGTGCCAGTAGACCGGGACCGACAAACTATGGCTACACCTTC.

The J gene is TRBJ1-3, the V gene TRBV12-2; the listed D gene, TRBD1, was not tested against the DNA. TRBV12-2 is labeled a pseudogene. The CDR3 totals 15 residues. CDR3 nucleotides: TGTGCAAGTCGCTTCTTCCCTGGGGCCGGAAACACCATATATTTT. It codes for CASRFFPGAGNTIYF.

The V and J genes are TRBV7-8 and TRBJ2-7; D possibly corresponds to TRBD2 (6 bases). Germline CDR1 reads SGHVS; CDR2 reads FQNEAQ. V dropped 3 bases and J dropped 2 bases, with 14 bases sitting between them. The CDR3 has 15 residues. The CDR3 DNA reads as TGTGCCAGCAGCTTTTGGGACTCCTCGACCTACGAGCAGTACTTC. Translated, it gives CASSFWDSSTYEQYF.

V gene TRBV30 combines with J gene TRBJ2-5, with unresolved D. V lost 2 bases and J lost 1, with 8 bases in between. The CDR3 is made up of 13 amino acids. The germline V gene has CDR1 GTSNPN and CDR2 SVGIG (reference sequence). The chain's CDR3 is CAWSLGIQETQYF. The CDR3 coding sequence is TGTGCCTGGAGTTTAGGGATCCAAGAGACCCAGTACTTC. Drawing the rest from reference TRBV30 and TRBJ2-5, the complete variable domain is SQTIHQWPATLVQPVGSPLSLECTVEGTSNPNLYWYRQAAGRGLQLLFYSVGIGQISSEVPQNLSASRPQDRQFILSSKKLLLSDSGFYLCAWSLGIQETQYFGPGTRLLVL.

This rearrangement joins TRBV18 to TRBJ1-1; D unclear. V gave up 3 bases and J gave up 3 bases, with 8 bases separating them. The CDR3 consists of 13 residues. Germline lookup yields CDR1 KGHSH and CDR2 LQKENI. The CDR3 DNA sequence: TGTGCCAGCTCACCGGGTATCGACACTGAAGCTTTCTTT. This gives the protein CASSPGIDTEAFF.

The chain combines TRBV12-5 with TRBJ2-5; D gene ambiguous. Germline V gene lookup returns CDR1 LGHNT and CDR2 FRNRAP. V was trimmed by 1 base and J by 2 bases, leaving 11 bases between them. The CDR3 extends over 15 amino acids. CDR3 sequence reads: CASGLDGWGQETQYF. The DNA of the CDR3 is TGTGCTAGTGGTTTGGACGGCTGGGGACAAGAGACCCAGTACTTC.

The CDR3 is CASKGGVSYEQYF. The CDR3 DNA sequence: TGTGCCAGCAAAGGGGGCGTCTCCTACGAGCAGTACTTC. This chain uses TRBV6-5 with TRBJ2-7, with TRBD1 matching over 7 bases. The germline V gene encodes CDR1 MNHEY and CDR2 SVGAGI. Unmatched junction bases numbered 3, after V lost 7 bases and J lost 0 bases. The CDR3 contains 13 residues.

The gene calls are TRBV10-1 and TRBJ2-7; D ambiguous. The ends were cut back, 5 bases at V and 1 base at J, with 12 bases in the middle. CDR1 is WNHNN and CDR2 is SYGVQD in the germline V gene (reference sequence). The CDR3 covers 14 residues. CDR3 protein: CASSRVHPSYEQYF. CDR3 sequence (DNA): TGCGCCAGCAGTAGGGTCCACCCGTCCTACGAGCAGTACTTC.

The chain carries TRBV2 and TRBJ1-4; D not certain. The CDR3 runs to 15 residues. Germline loops: CDR1 SNHLY, CDR2 FYNNEI. V lost 3 bases and J 7 bases, leaving 15 bases between the germline ends. The CDR3 sequence: CASSESGSEGEKLFF. CDR3 sequence (DNA): TGTGCCAGCAGTGAGTCGGGGTCTGAGGGTGAAAAACTGTTTTTT.

The chain employs TRBV4-3 and TRBJ1-2, with 8 nucleotides matching TRBD1. This CDR3 has 18 amino acids. The germline CDR1 and CDR2 sequences are LGHNA and YSLEER. The V segment lost 0 bases and the J segment 6 bases; nucleotides outside the gene matches: 15. The DNA for the CDR3 is TGCGCCAGCAGCCAAGATCGGTTGGGGAGGACAGGGCGAGATGGCTACACCTTC. It translates to CASSQDRLGRTGRDGYTF.

The rearrangement links TRBV10-3 to TRBJ2-5; TRBD1 agrees at 7 bases. CDR1 is ENHRY, CDR2 SYGVKD, per germline. CDR3 length: 17 amino acids. The ends lost 8 bases at V and 1 base at J; junction bases unmatched: 16. CDR3 coding DNA: TGTGCCATCGCCGGAGACAGGGCCGATCGGAGCCAAGAGACCCAGTACTTC. Protein sequence: CAIAGDRADRSQETQYF.

This chain connects TRBV6-5 to TRBJ1-3; D gene unclear. This CDR3 is built from 15 residues. V lost 6 bases, J lost 0 bases, and 12 bases lay in between. CDR1 is MNHEY, CDR2 SVGAGI, per germline. This CDR3 is CASSPEPSSGNTIYF. CDR3 DNA: TGTGCCAGCAGCCCCGAACCGAGCTCTGGAAACACCATATATTTT.

The J gene is TRBJ2-6, the V gene TRBV4-1; TRBD1 matches 7 bases. The V gene's germline CDR1 is MGHRA and CDR2 YSYEKL. V trimming: 3 bases; J trimming: 2 bases; junction bases outside the gene matches: 10. This CDR3 region has 18 residues. CDR3 sequence: CASSQGLGQRPGANVLTF. CDR3 in DNA: TGCGCCAGCAGCCAGGGTTTGGGACAGAGGCCTGGGGCCAACGTCCTGACTTTC.

V is TRBV5-4 and J is TRBJ2-1, with unresolved D. CDR1 and CDR2 (germline): SGHNT, YYREEE (reference sequence). V was pared by 5 bases and J by 10 bases, with 13 bases between. The CDR3 is 12 amino acids. The CDR3 nucleotides read TGTGCCAGCAGTAGGGATATCCGGGAGCAGTTCTTC. This gives the protein CASSRDIREQFF.